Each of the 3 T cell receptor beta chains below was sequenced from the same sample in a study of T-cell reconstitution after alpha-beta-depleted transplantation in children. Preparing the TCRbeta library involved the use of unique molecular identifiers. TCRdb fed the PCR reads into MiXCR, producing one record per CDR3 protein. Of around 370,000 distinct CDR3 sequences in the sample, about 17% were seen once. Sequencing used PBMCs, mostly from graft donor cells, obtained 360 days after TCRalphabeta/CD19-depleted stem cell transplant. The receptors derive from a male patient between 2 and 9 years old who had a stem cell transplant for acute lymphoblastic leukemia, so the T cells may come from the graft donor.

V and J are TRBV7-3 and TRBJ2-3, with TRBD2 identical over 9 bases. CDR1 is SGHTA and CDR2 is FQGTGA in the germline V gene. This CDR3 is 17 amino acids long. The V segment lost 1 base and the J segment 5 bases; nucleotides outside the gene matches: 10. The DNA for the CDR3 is TGTGCCAGCAGCTTAAGTATGGCGGGAGGGCCTAGAGATACGCAGTATTTT. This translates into CASSLSMAGGPRDTQYF.

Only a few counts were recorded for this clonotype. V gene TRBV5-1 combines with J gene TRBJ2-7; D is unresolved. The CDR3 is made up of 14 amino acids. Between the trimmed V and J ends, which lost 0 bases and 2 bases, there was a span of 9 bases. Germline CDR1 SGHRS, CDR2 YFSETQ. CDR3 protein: CASSLGPTPYEQYF. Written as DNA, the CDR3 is TGCGCCAGCAGCTTGGGACCGACGCCCTACGAGCAGTACTTC.

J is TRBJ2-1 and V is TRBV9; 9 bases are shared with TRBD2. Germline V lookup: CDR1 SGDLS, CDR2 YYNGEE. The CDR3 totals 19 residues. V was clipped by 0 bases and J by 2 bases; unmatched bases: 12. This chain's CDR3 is CASSVGGYGSGSTYNEQFF. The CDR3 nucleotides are TGTGCCAGCAGCGTAGGTGGGTATGGTAGCGGGAGCACCTACAATGAGCAGTTCTTC. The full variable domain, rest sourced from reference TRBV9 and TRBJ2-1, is DSGVTQTPKHLITATGQRVTLRCSPRSGDLSVYWYQQSLDQGLQFLIQYYNGEERAKGNILERFSAQQFPDLHSELNLSSLELGDSALYFCASSVGGYGSGSTYNEQFFGPGTRLTVL.